The clone carrying this TCR delta chain was detected only a few times. This likely reflects a read error, since a far larger clone is one base away. Because the CDR3's place on the DNA is in doubt, the DNA is left out and the CDR3 is given as listed by TCRdb. Distinct nucleotide sequences in the sample also encode this CDR3. Sequencing used genomic DNA taken from PBMCs of patients and controls. TCRdb re-called the multiplex PCR reads via CATT. The repertoire includes roughly 3,000 delta-chain clones, about 1.3% of them detected once, and around 20% sits in the top ten. The sample belongs to a study of gamma delta lymphoproliferative disorders and STAT genes. On the study more broadly: Delta-chain libraries followed the EuroClonality-NGS standard operating procedure.

The CDR3 is 29 residues long, counting both termini. Germline CDR1 and CDR2: NSMFDY and ISSIKDK. The sequence was obtained from a human donor in good health. V usage is TRAV29/DV5 and J usage is TRDJ1; the D call TRDD3 from the table was never checked on the DNA. Sequencing was carried out using blood. This CDR3 reads CSVLLCSKSYPFLLLGDRYDIRYTDKLIF.